This TCR beta chain originates from a study of cytomegalovirus exposure and HLA in healthy donors. This clone appeared once. A multiplex PCR was run with 60 Vbeta primers and 13 Jbeta primers. The protocol was immunoSEQ multiplex PCR, while the TCRdb copy is restricted to in-frame clones and leaves out a portion. The sample has 60,000 to 75,000 clones, more than 80% seen once. The CDR3 runs 12 residues. The V and J ends lost 5 bases and 3 bases respectively, with 5 bases between them. Germline CDR1 and CDR2: LNHDA and SQIVND (reference sequence). The chain recombines TRBV19 with TRBJ2-1, with no clear D. Sequencing was carried out using PBMCs. This receptor was obtained from a woman younger than 45 in good health and CMV-seropositive. The CDR3 protein is CASSAYYNEQFF. CDR3 bases: TGTGCCAGTAGTGCCTACTACAATGAGCAGTTCTTC.